This T cell receptor beta chain is drawn from a study of T cell responses to AZD1222 COVID-19 vaccine. Study-wide findings and caveats: Regions 160-218 and 743-854 held dominance among vaccine-associated CD4 TCRs, which spanned spike.

As regards this clone: Its specificity is not known.

Data came from immunoSEQ multiplex PCR; TCRdb stores just in-frame clones and leaves some out. This table holds about 140,000 clones, over 85% found once. Germline V gene data show CDR1 as SGHRS and CDR2 as YFSETQ. This CDR3 comprises 15 residues. V lost 4 bases to trimming and J lost 3 bases; unmatched junction nucleotides: 5. The chain employs TRBV5-1 and TRBJ2-3; 10 nucleotides align to TRBD2. The sample consisted of peripheral blood, taken on day 0 of AZD1222 vaccination. This TCR was sampled from an adult in good health. CDR3 DNA: TGCGCCAGCAGCAGGAATAGCGGGAGGACAGATACGCAGTATTTT. Translating gives CASSRNSGRTDTQYF.